The 23 T cell receptor beta chains listed next were all sequenced from one sample in a study of CD8+ T cells in alopecia areata (dated by TCRdb to the late 2010s). The time point label corresponds to: baseline before oral tofacitinib. The library came from the immunoSEQ multiplex PCR assay. RNA was extracted from all samples and reverse transcribed into cDNA, which served as template for TCR sequencing. Sourced from immuneACCESS, this table was stored by TCRdb with only in-frame sequences that have V and J called. A share of the clones is absent; for the studies checked, an unresolved V gene accounts for under half, and the remainder has no known explanation. The sample table lists some 170,000 clones, around 63% of them with a count of one. The top ten constitute about 1.5% of the sample. The sample was CD4+ T cells sorted from blood, taken at week 0. The origin of the receptors is a human donor with alopecia areata.

This clone has only one observation. The V call is TRBV2, the J call TRBJ2-5, with 7 bases lining up with TRBD2. Per the germline V gene, CDR1 is SNHLY and CDR2 is FYNNEI. After removal of 7 bases from V and 5 bases from J, the junction contained 7 bases not matched to a gene. This CDR3 spans 13 amino acids. The CDR3 here is CASTRTSTETQYF. CDR3 nucleotides: TGTGCCAGCACCAGGACTAGTACGGAGACCCAGTACTTC.

This chain uses TRBV29-1 with TRBJ2-3; D remains unclear. With 2 bases removed from V and 0 bases from J, the gap between germline ends came to 9 bases. CDR3 length: 14 amino acids. Germline lookup yields CDR1 SQVTM and CDR2 ANQGSEA. The DNA of the CDR3 is TGCAGCGTTGAAAGGGCAGATAGCACAGATACGCAGTATTTT. It encodes CSVERADSTDTQYF.

The chain is built from TRBV29-1 and TRBJ2-5; D unresolved. V was clipped by 5 bases and J by 4 bases, with 11 bases between them. The CDR3 has 12 amino acids. Looked up from germline, CDR1 is SQVTM and CDR2 is ANQGSEA. The CDR3: CSVPRLGETQYF. Here the CDR3 DNA reads TGCAGCGTTCCGAGACTGGGAGAGACCCAGTACTTC.

The genes are TRBV2 and TRBJ1-6; no definite D call. The V end lost 8 bases, the J end lost 9 bases, and 11 bases lay between the germline ends. Germline CDR1 SNHLY, CDR2 FYNNEI. The CDR3 has 12 amino acids. The CDR3 region is CASSVNSSPLHF. The CDR3 bases are TGTGCCAGCTCCGTCAACTCTTCACCCCTCCACTTT.

CDR3 protein: CASSLGRDSEQFF. CDR3 bases: TGTGCCAGCAGCTTGGGGAGGGACTCCGAGCAGTTCTTC. The chain combines TRBV5-6 with TRBJ2-1; D may be TRBD2 (6 bases). Trimming took 0 bases from V and 10 from J, leaving 11 bases between them. Looked up from germline, CDR1 is SGHDT and CDR2 is YYEEEE. The CDR3 length is 13 residues.

This clone was detected only a few times. The V call is TRBV29-1, the J call TRBJ1-2; 8 nucleotides match TRBD1. CDR1 is SQVTM, CDR2 ANQGSEA, per germline. Trimming took 0 bases from V and 5 from J; bases not matched to a gene: 8. This CDR3 region has 15 residues. CDR3 in amino acids: CSVEDQDRASYGYTF. In DNA form, the CDR3 reads TGCAGCGTTGAAGATCAGGACAGGGCCTCTTATGGCTACACCTTC.

J is TRBJ1-2 and V is TRBV10-3; possible D gene TRBD1, 6 bases. CDR1 is ENHRY, CDR2 SYGVKD, per germline. The V gene lost 6 bases and the J gene lost 8 bases, with 16 bases spanning the gap. The CDR3 has 13 amino acids. CDR3 amino acids: CAIRAGVGGGYTF. Here the CDR3 DNA reads TGTGCCATCAGAGCAGGGGTTGGTGGAGGCTACACCTTC.

This clone came up once. The chain recombines TRBV29-1 with TRBJ1-1, with a tentative D call TRBD1 (6 bases). Germline values: CDR1 SQVTM, CDR2 ANQGSEA. The length of the CDR3 is 15 residues. Between the trimmed V and J ends, which lost 4 bases and 0 bases, there was a span of 15 bases. In DNA form, the CDR3 reads TGCAGCGTTGGACGAACAGGGAATATGAACACTGAAGCTTTCTTT. Amino acids: CSVGRTGNMNTEAFF.

This clone was detected only a few times. The V gene is TRBV7-2, the J gene TRBJ2-2; tentatively, D is TRBD1 (5 bases). Germline V gene data show CDR1 as SGHTA and CDR2 as FQGNSA. This CDR3 has 15 amino acids. V lost 0 bases and J lost 4, with 9 bases in between. CDR3 coding DNA: TGTGCCAGCAGCTTAGCGACCAGGGTCACCGGGGAGCTGTTTTTT. Its protein product is CASSLATRVTGELFF.

The chain uses TRBV4-3 and TRBJ2-1; D is unclear. This CDR3 is 15 amino acids long. Between the trimmed V and J ends, which lost 1 base and 2 bases, there was a span of 9 bases. CDR1 and CDR2 from the germline V gene are LGHNA and YSLEER. In nucleotides, the CDR3 is TGCGCCAGCAGCCAAGGAGCGAGACCCTACAATGAGCAGTTCTTC. Translated: CASSQGARPYNEQFF.

The J gene is TRBJ2-7, the V gene TRBV27; D gene unclear. The germline V gene encodes CDR1 MNHEY and CDR2 SMNVEV (reference sequence). CDR3 length: 14 amino acids. V was cut by 5 bases and J by 1 base, with 12 bases left in between. The CDR3: CASSQSELSYEQYF. The CDR3, as DNA: TGTGCCAGCAGTCAGTCGGAGTTATCCTACGAGCAGTACTTC.

This clone has just a few counts. The chain recombines TRBV5-1 with TRBJ2-2; 12 nucleotides agree with TRBD1. Looked up from germline, CDR1 is SGHRS and CDR2 is YFSETQ. CDR3 size: 15 residues. The ends lost 7 bases at V and 6 bases at J; junction bases unmatched: 7. The CDR3 bases are TGCGCCAGCGGATCCGGGACAGGGGGCTCCGGGGAGCTGTTTTTT. This gives the protein CASGSGTGGSGELFF.

The rearrangement links TRBV30 to TRBJ1-2, with a possible D match to TRBD1 (5 bases). The germline V gene encodes CDR1 GTSNPN and CDR2 SVGIG (reference sequence). Trimming removed 2 bases at V and 2 bases at J, with 12 bases between. CDR3 length equals 14 residues. Here the CDR3 reads CAWSWDRYNYGYTF. The CDR3 DNA is TGTGCCTGGAGTTGGGACCGATACAACTATGGCTACACCTTC.

The chain employs TRBV6-5 and TRBJ2-5, with D perhaps given as TRBD1 or TRBD2 (5 bases each). This CDR3 has 13 amino acids. Germline-derived CDR1 and CDR2 are MNHEY and SVGAGI. V lost 0 bases to trimming and J lost 3 bases, with 5 bases between them. The chain's CDR3 is CASSYSGEETQYF. Here the CDR3 DNA reads TGTGCCAGCAGTTACTCGGGGGAAGAGACCCAGTACTTC.

The rearrangement joins TRBV29-1 to TRBJ1-5; D might be TRBD1 (5 bases). The length of the CDR3 is 13 residues. CDR1 SQVTM and CDR2 ANQGSEA come from the germline V gene. The V end lost 5 bases, the J end lost 7 bases, and 15 bases lay between the germline ends. The CDR3 spells CSVKEGVAQPQHF. The CDR3 DNA follows: TGCAGCGTTAAGGAAGGGGTAGCGCAGCCCCAGCATTTT. The full variable domain, with the rest looked up from reference TRBV29-1 and TRBJ1-5, is SAVISQKPSRDICQRGTSLTIQCQVDSQVTMMFWYRQQPGQSLTLIATANQGSEATYESGFVIDKFPISRPNLTFSTLTVSNMSPEDSSIYLCSVKEGVAQPQHFGDGTRLSIL.

The chain is built from TRBV25-1 and TRBJ1-2, with D unresolved. Germline V gene lookup returns CDR1 MGHDK and CDR2 SYGVNS. This CDR3 has 12 amino acids. With 8 bases removed from V and 5 bases from J, the gap between germline ends came to 12 bases. In nucleotides, the CDR3 is TGTGCCAGCTTTCCTTGCACTTATGGCTACACCTTC. It yields the protein CASFPCTYGYTF.

This chain joins TRBV5-1 and TRBJ2-1; 10 positions match TRBD2. This CDR3 is 14 amino acids long. Germline lookup yields CDR1 SGHRS and CDR2 YFSETQ. J lost 7 bases, V lost 4 bases, and 5 bases had no gene match. The CDR3 is CASSQPGLANEQFF. CDR3 nucleotides: TGCGCCAGCAGCCAACCGGGACTAGCGAATGAGCAGTTCTTC.

V is TRBV5-6 and J is TRBJ1-2; D gene ambiguous. V lost 2 bases to trimming and J lost 2 bases, with 7 bases between them. Germline V gives CDR1 SGHDT, CDR2 YYEEEE. The CDR3 runs 13 residues. Here the CDR3 DNA reads TGTGCCAGCAGCTTAAGACAAAACTATGGCTACACCTTC. Translation gives CASSLRQNYGYTF.

This sequence joins TRBV5-1 and TRBJ1-6, with 7 nucleotides matching TRBD1. Germline CDR1 is SGHRS and CDR2 is YFSETQ. CDR3 length equals 13 residues. J gave up 6 bases and V 4 bases, and 1 base lay outside the gene matches. CDR3 in amino acids: CASSRDSNSPLHF. For the CDR3, the DNA is TGCGCCAGCAGCCGGGACAGTAATTCACCCCTCCACTTT.

This clone came up once. CDR3 residues: CASARRTYGYTF. The CDR3, as DNA: TGTGCCAGCGCCCGACGGACCTATGGCTACACCTTC. The rearrangement uses TRBV2 and TRBJ1-2, with D unresolved. The V end was cut by 8 bases, the J end by 4 bases, with 11 bases between. Per germline, CDR1 SNHLY and CDR2 FYNNEI. The CDR3 extends over 12 amino acids.

This sequence joins TRBV30 and TRBJ2-5, with unresolved D. Germline CDR1 and CDR2: GTSNPN and SVGIG (reference sequence). The CDR3 spans 15 residues. V lost 1 base and J lost 3, with 15 bases in between. The CDR3 protein is CAWSGSGRHKETQYF. The CDR3 bases are TGTGCCTGGAGTGGTTCGGGTCGCCACAAAGAGACCCAGTACTTC.

The V and J genes are TRBV7-3 and TRBJ2-5, with D perhaps matching TRBD2 (6 bases). This CDR3 spans 14 amino acids. Germline CDR1 SGHTA, CDR2 FQGTGA. Trimming removed 4 bases at V and 5 bases at J, with 14 bases between. The chain's CDR3 is CASSYQGGRETQYF. The CDR3 bases are TGTGCCAGCAGCTACCAGGGTGGGAGGGAGACCCAGTACTTC.

This clone came up once. The chain joins TRBV6-5 to TRBJ2-2; D possibly corresponds to TRBD1 (5 bases). The CDR3 consists of 12 residues. V gave up 6 bases and J gave up 9 bases, with 11 bases separating them. Germline V gene data show CDR1 as MNHEY and CDR2 as SVGAGI. In nucleotides, the CDR3 is TGTGCCAGCAGAGGCAGGGTTAGGGAGCTGTTTTTT. It yields the protein CASRGRVRELFF.